Below are 19 T cell receptor beta chains sequenced from a single sample in a study of OX40 agonist ivuxolimab in advanced cancers. The assay was immunoSEQ multiplex PCR, and TCRdb's table has in-frame clones only and misses some. The sample includes approximately 90,000 clones, about 90% of them seen just once. The starting material was CD4+ or CD8+ T cells sorted from blood, obtained in a trial of the OX40 agonist ivuxolimab. These receptors all come from an adult with an advanced solid tumor such as melanoma, head and neck, liver or kidney cancer.

The chain combines TRBV27 with TRBJ2-7; TRBD1 agrees at 9 bases. Per germline, CDR1 MNHEY and CDR2 SMNVEV (reference sequence). The V gene end was trimmed by 5 bases and the J gene end by 5 bases; junction bases not matched to a gene: 13. The CDR3 is made up of 16 amino acids. The CDR3 DNA follows: TGTGCCAGCAGTCCCCGCGCCGGGACAGGGCCCCACGAGCAGTACTTC. Its translation is CASSPRAGTGPHEQYF.

This chain links TRBV15 with TRBJ1-2, with TRBD1 matching 8 bases. The CDR3 runs 18 residues. The V segment lost 1 base and the J segment 3 bases; nucleotides outside the gene matches: 13. Germline CDR1 LNHNV, CDR2 YYDKDF (reference sequence). The CDR3 here is CATSRGGTGKWGDYGYTF. For the CDR3, the DNA is TGTGCCACCAGCAGAGGGGGGACAGGAAAATGGGGCGACTATGGCTACACCTTC.

The chain has TRBV9 and TRBJ1-6; D is ambiguous. The CDR3 totals 11 residues. V was shortened by 4 bases and J by 15 bases, with 11 bases between the two germline ends. Germline CDR1 SGDLS, CDR2 YYNGEE. CDR3 protein: CASSTGPDLHF. Here the CDR3 DNA reads TGTGCCAGCAGCACTGGGCCGGACCTCCACTTT.

This chain connects TRBV10-3 to TRBJ2-7; either TRBD1 or TRBD2 may supply D (5 bases each). The CDR3 is made up of 16 amino acids. The ends were cut back, 0 bases at V and 6 bases at J, with 18 bases in the middle. CDR1 is ENHRY, CDR2 SYGVKD, per germline. CDR3 sequence: CAISESVVGRRGEQYF. The CDR3 region has the DNA TGTGCCATCAGTGAGTCAGTAGTAGGGAGAAGGGGCGAGCAGTACTTC.

The chain employs TRBV9 and TRBJ2-7; D assignment may be TRBD1 or TRBD2 (5 bases each). Germline CDR1 SGDLS, CDR2 YYNGEE. V was shortened by 0 bases and J by 2 bases, with 12 bases between the two germline ends. This CDR3 is built from 15 residues. CDR3 sequence reads: CASSVANGAPYEQYF. The CDR3 DNA reads as TGTGCCAGCAGCGTAGCTAACGGGGCGCCCTACGAGCAGTACTTC.

The rearrangement uses TRBV5-6 and TRBJ2-5; 7 positions agree with TRBD1. This CDR3 has 14 residues. The V segment lost 7 bases and the J segment 4 bases; nucleotides outside the gene matches: 10. Germline V CDR1 and CDR2: SGHDT, YYEEEE. Here the CDR3 reads CASGLGQAGETQYF. The DNA of the CDR3 is TGTGCCAGCGGATTAGGACAGGCTGGAGAGACCCAGTACTTC.

The chain carries TRBV7-6 and TRBJ2-1, with D possibly matching TRBD2 (5 bases). V lost 1 base and J lost 0, with 10 bases in between. Germline V gene lookup returns CDR1 SGHVS and CDR2 FNYEAQ. The CDR3 totals 16 residues. CDR3 nucleotides: TGTGCCAGCAGCTTAGGGGCGGGCCGCTCCTACAATGAGCAGTTCTTC. Translated, it gives CASSLGAGRSYNEQFF.

The chain carries TRBV30 and TRBJ2-7; TRBD2 matches at 9 bases. The CDR3 consists of 13 residues. Germline-derived CDR1 and CDR2 are GTSNPN and SVGIG (reference sequence). The V segment lost 3 bases and the J segment 7 bases; nucleotides outside the gene matches: 7. The DNA of the CDR3 is TGTGCCTGGAGAATGGCGGGAGGGAGGGAGCAGTACTTC. Encoded protein: CAWRMAGGREQYF.

The genes are TRBV30 and TRBJ2-5, with TRBD2 matching over 11 bases. The J call could be wrong; TRBJ2-7 is a better fit for the DNA end. This CDR3 region has 16 residues. Per germline, CDR1 GTSNPN and CDR2 SVGIG (reference sequence). The CDR3 bases are TGTGCCTGGAGTGTGGCTAGCGGGAGGTCCTCCTACGAGCAGTACTTC. Protein product: CAWSVASGRSSYEQYF.

V and J are TRBV9 and TRBJ1-5; TRBD1 matches 8 bases. This CDR3 has 15 residues. V trimming: 3 bases; J trimming: 5 bases; junction bases outside the gene matches: 7. CDR1 and CDR2 from the germline V gene are SGDLS and YYNGEE. CDR3 sequence: CASSASGQGHQPQHF. The CDR3 nucleotides read TGTGCCAGCAGCGCGAGTGGACAGGGCCATCAGCCCCAGCATTTT. Filled out from reference TRBV9 and TRBJ1-5, the complete variable domain reads DSGVTQTPKHLITATGQRVTLRCSPRSGDLSVYWYQQSLDQGLQFLIQYYNGEERAKGNILERFSAQQFPDLHSELNLSSLELGDSALYFCASSASGQGHQPQHFGDGTRLSIL.

The chain has TRBV19 and TRBJ2-2; D unresolved. Germline CDR1 and CDR2: LNHDA and SQIVND (reference sequence). This CDR3 has 14 residues. V was pared by 7 bases and J by 5 bases, with 14 bases between. The CDR3 nucleotides read TGTGCCAGTATGTTCTTAGGGCAGACCGGGGAGCTGTTTTTT. Translated: CASMFLGQTGELFF.

CDR3 sequence reads: CASSTGTGSYEQYF. CDR3 in DNA: TGTGCCAGTTCGACCGGGACTGGCTCCTACGAGCAGTACTTC. The rearrangement links TRBV19 to TRBJ2-7; a possible D gene is TRBD2 (6 bases). V was shortened by 8 bases and J by 0 bases, with 14 bases between the two germline ends. Germline V gene sequence: CDR1 LNHDA, CDR2 SQIVND (reference sequence). CDR3 length equals 14 residues.

V and J are TRBV13 and TRBJ2-5; D gene uncertain. V gave up 0 bases and J gave up 2 bases, with 1 base separating them. This CDR3 is 12 amino acids long. The germline V gene encodes CDR1 PRHDT and CDR2 FYEKMQ (reference sequence). CDR3 protein: CASSLGQETQYF. The CDR3 DNA reads TGTGCCAGCAGCTTAGGGCAAGAGACCCAGTACTTC.

The rearrangement uses TRBV7-9 and TRBJ1-6; D is ambiguous. This CDR3 spans 12 amino acids. CDR1 and CDR2 from the germline V gene are SEHNR and FQNEAQ (reference sequence). With 3 bases removed from V and 8 bases from J, the gap between germline ends came to 5 bases. CDR3 in DNA: TGTGCCAGCAGCTTCGCGGATTCACCCCTCCACTTT. Encoded protein: CASSFADSPLHF.

The V gene is TRBV6-1, the J gene TRBJ1-5; D gene ambiguous. The CDR3 is 16 residues long. The germline V and J ends were trimmed by 2 bases and 5 bases, with 16 bases remaining between them. CDR1 is MNHNS, CDR2 SASEGT, per germline. The CDR3 bases are TGTGCCAGCAGTGAATCGGGCTGGGGATGGGATCAGCCCCAGCATTTT. Translation: CASSESGWGWDQPQHF.

V and J are TRBV7-9 and TRBJ2-7; the D call may be TRBD1 or TRBD2 (5 bases each). The germline gives CDR1 SEHNR, CDR2 FQNEAQ (reference sequence). The CDR3 is made up of 13 amino acids. V lost 5 bases, J lost 7 bases, and 15 bases lay in between. The DNA of the CDR3 is TGTGCCAGCAGCCAGGACACCTCGGGGGAGCAGTACTTC. It is translated as CASSQDTSGEQYF.

The V and J genes are TRBV9 and TRBJ2-7; 9 bases match TRBD2. The V gene's germline CDR1 is SGDLS and CDR2 YYNGEE. This CDR3 has 15 residues. The junction had 3 bases not matched to a gene; V was cut back by 0 bases and J by 2 bases. The CDR3 nucleotides read TGTGCCAGCAGCGTAGTGGCGGGAGGGACCTACGAGCAGTACTTC. Protein sequence: CASSVVAGGTYEQYF.

The rearrangement uses TRBV19 and TRBJ2-2; D possibly corresponds to TRBD1 (6 bases). CDR1 and CDR2 (germline): LNHDA, SQIVND (reference sequence). V dropped 5 bases and J dropped 1 base, with 14 bases sitting between them. This CDR3 has 16 residues. Written as DNA, the CDR3 is TGTGCCAGTAGTTCTATTTTGGGACAGAACACCGGGGAGCTGTTTTTT. It yields the protein CASSSILGQNTGELFF.

The chain recombines TRBV12-5 with TRBJ2-1, with a possible D match to TRBD2 (7 bases). Germline loops: CDR1 LGHNT, CDR2 FRNRAP. The CDR3 runs 19 residues. V was cut by 2 bases and J by 0 bases, with 20 bases left in between. In DNA form, the CDR3 reads TGTGCTAGTGGTTTGAGGGGGATTTTGCGGGAGAGCTCCTACAATGAGCAGTTCTTC. This encodes CASGLRGILRESSYNEQFF.